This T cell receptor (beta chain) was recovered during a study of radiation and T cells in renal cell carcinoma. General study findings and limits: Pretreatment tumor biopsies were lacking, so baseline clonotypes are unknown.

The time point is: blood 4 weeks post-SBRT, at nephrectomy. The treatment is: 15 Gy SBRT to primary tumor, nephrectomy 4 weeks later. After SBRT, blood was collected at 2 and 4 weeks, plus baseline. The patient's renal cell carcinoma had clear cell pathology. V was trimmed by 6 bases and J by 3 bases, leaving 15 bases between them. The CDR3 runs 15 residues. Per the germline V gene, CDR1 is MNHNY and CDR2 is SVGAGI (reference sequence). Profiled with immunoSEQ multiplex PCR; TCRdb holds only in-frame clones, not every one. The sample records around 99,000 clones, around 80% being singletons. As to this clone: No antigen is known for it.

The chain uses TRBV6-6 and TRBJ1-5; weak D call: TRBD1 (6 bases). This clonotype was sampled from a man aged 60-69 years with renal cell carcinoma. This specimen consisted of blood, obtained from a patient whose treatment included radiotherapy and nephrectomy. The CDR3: CASSPWGGPNQPQHF. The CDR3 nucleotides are TGTGCCAGCAGCCCCTGGGGGGGCCCCAATCAGCCCCAGCATTTT.